The 10 T cell receptor beta chains below come from one sample, sequenced in a study of cytomegalovirus exposure and HLA in healthy donors. The study ran its PCR with 60 Vbeta and 13 Jbeta primers. Here immunoSEQ multiplex PCR was the method, and the copy in TCRdb shows in-frame clones only, minus some. The table shows 140,000 or so clones, with roughly 76% occurring only once. Sequenced: PBMCs. Receptor source: a woman between 25 and 40 years old in good health and CMV-seronegative.

The chain couples TRBV15 to TRBJ2-7, with 7 bases identical to TRBD1. Unmatched junction bases numbered 5, after V lost 0 bases and J lost 3 bases. The CDR3 covers 15 residues. Germline loops: CDR1 LNHNV, CDR2 YYDKDF (reference sequence). This CDR3 is CATSRETGQHYEQYF. In DNA, the CDR3 is TGTGCCACCAGCAGAGAGACGGGACAGCACTACGAGCAGTACTTC.

V is TRBV30 and J is TRBJ1-1, with 9 bases matching TRBD1. Trimming took 4 bases from V and 0 from J; bases not matched to a gene: 12. The CDR3 extends over 17 amino acids. Germline V gene sequence: CDR1 GTSNPN, CDR2 SVGIG (reference sequence). CDR3 amino acids: CAWTILDRGDMNTEAFF. Written as DNA, the CDR3 is TGTGCCTGGACGATCCTGGACAGGGGAGACATGAACACTGAAGCTTTCTTT.

J is TRBJ2-2 and V is TRBV28; D call uncertain. The germline V and J ends were trimmed by 5 bases and 1 base, with 14 bases remaining between them. The germline V gene has CDR1 MDHEN and CDR2 SYDVKM. The CDR3 is 16 amino acids. The CDR3 DNA reads TGTGCCAGCAGTCCCCCAGTTGTAAGGAACACCGGGGAGCTGTTTTTT. Protein: CASSPPVVRNTGELFF. Full variable domain (missing parts from reference TRBV28 and TRBJ2-2): DVKVTQSSRYLVKRTGEKVFLECVQDMDHENMFWYRQDPGLGLRLIYFSYDVKMKEKGDIPEGYSVSREKKERFSLILESASTNQTSMYLCASSPPVVRNTGELFFGEGSRLTVL.

The V gene is TRBV2, the J gene TRBJ2-3, with D tentatively TRBD1 (5 bases). This CDR3 spans 14 amino acids. Germline CDR1 is SNHLY and CDR2 is FYNNEI. Trimming cost V 5 bases and J 5 bases, with 14 bases left between them. CDR3 sequence reads: CASSPGAGKDTQYF. The CDR3, as DNA: TGTGCCAGCAGTCCTGGGGCAGGGAAAGATACGCAGTATTTT.

The J gene is TRBJ1-6, the V gene TRBV30; D gene unclear. The CDR3 spans 13 residues. Per the germline V gene, CDR1 is GTSNPN and CDR2 is SVGIG (reference sequence). V dropped 1 base and J dropped 6 bases, with 7 bases sitting between them. The CDR3 DNA follows: TGTGCCTGGAGTGGGCAGTCTAATTCACCCCTCCACTTT. Translation: CAWSGQSNSPLHF.

The rearrangement links TRBV30 to TRBJ2-7, with 7 bases matching TRBD1. This CDR3 spans 15 amino acids. V dropped 1 base and J dropped 5; count of bases not matched to a gene: 11. Germline CDR1 and CDR2: GTSNPN and SVGIG (reference sequence). The CDR3 DNA sequence: TGTGCCTGGAGTGACGCCTACAGGGGACGAGACGAGCAGTACTTC. Encoded protein: CAWSDAYRGRDEQYF. Based on the CDR3 plus reference TRBV30 and TRBJ2-7, the full variable domain is SQTIHQWPATLVQPVGSPLSLECTVEGTSNPNLYWYRQAAGRGLQLLFYSVGIGQISSEVPQNLSASRPQDRQFILSSKKLLLSDSGFYLCAWSDAYRGRDEQYFGPGTRLTVT.

This chain links TRBV7-9 with TRBJ2-1; 8 bases fit TRBD1. The V segment lost 5 bases and the J segment 4 bases; nucleotides outside the gene matches: 7. Germline CDR1 and CDR2: SEHNR and FQNEAQ (reference sequence). CDR3 length equals 15 residues. The CDR3 here is CASSRGQGTYNEQFF. Here the CDR3 DNA reads TGTGCCAGCAGCCGCGGACAGGGCACATACAATGAGCAGTTCTTC.

This clone appeared a few times. The genes are TRBV5-1 and TRBJ1-2; 7 nucleotides agree with TRBD1. With V trimmed by 4 bases and J by 1 base, 4 bases remained unmatched. Germline V gene sequence: CDR1 SGHRS, CDR2 YFSETQ. This CDR3 contains 14 residues. The CDR3 reads CASSPDRDNYGYTF. In nucleotides, the CDR3 is TGCGCCAGCAGCCCCGACAGGGATAACTATGGCTACACCTTC.

The rearrangement uses TRBV11-2 and TRBJ2-1; 13 nucleotides line up with TRBD2. Germline CDR1 reads SGHAT; CDR2 reads FQNNGV. CDR3 length equals 16 residues. V dropped 1 base and J dropped 8; count of bases not matched to a gene: 5. CDR3 DNA sequence: TGTGCCAGCAGCTTAGTCCCACTAGCGGGAGGGGATGAGCAGTTCTTC. It is translated as CASSLVPLAGGDEQFF.

The chain couples TRBV28 to TRBJ2-7; TRBD1 matches 8 bases. V dropped 7 bases and J dropped 0; count of bases not matched to a gene: 14. Germline CDR1 is MDHEN and CDR2 is SYDVKM. CDR3 size: 17 residues. This chain's CDR3 is CASILGQGALNSYEQYF. CDR3 coding DNA: TGTGCCAGCATACTAGGCCAGGGGGCTCTTAACTCCTACGAGCAGTACTTC.